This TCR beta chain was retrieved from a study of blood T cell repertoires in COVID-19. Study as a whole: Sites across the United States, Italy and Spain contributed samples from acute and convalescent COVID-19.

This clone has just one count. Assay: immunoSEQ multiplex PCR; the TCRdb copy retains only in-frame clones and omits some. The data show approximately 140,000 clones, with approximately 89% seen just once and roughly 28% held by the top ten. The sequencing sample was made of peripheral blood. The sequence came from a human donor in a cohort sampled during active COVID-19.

The CDR3 loop is CASSPEQGARSEAFF. In nucleotides, the CDR3 is TGCGCCAGCAGCCCGGAACAGGGGGCGCGAAGTGAAGCTTTCTTT. The rearrangement links TRBV4-1 to TRBJ1-1; 9 nucleotides line up with TRBD1. The CDR3 sequence is 15 residues long. Germline trimming cut 4 bases from V and 7 bases from J; bases unmatched to any gene: 10. Germline CDR1 reads MGHRA; CDR2 reads YSYEKL.